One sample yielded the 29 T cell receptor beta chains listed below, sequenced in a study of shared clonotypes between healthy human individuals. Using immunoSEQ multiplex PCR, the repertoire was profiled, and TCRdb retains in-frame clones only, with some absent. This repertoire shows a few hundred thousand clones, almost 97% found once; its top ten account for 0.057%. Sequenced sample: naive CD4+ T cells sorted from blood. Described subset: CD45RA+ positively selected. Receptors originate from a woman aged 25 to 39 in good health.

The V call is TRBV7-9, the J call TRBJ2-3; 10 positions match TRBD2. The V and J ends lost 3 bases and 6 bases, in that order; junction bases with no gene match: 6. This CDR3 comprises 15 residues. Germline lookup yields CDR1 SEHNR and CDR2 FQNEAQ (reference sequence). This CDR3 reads CASSLASGSLDTQYF. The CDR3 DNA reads TGTGCCAGCAGCTTGGCTAGCGGGAGTCTGGATACGCAGTATTTT.

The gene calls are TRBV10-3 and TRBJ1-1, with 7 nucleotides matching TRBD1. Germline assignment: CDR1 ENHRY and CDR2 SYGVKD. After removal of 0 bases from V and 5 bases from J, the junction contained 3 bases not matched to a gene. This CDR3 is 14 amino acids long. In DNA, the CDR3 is TGTGCCATCAGTGAGTCGACAGGGCGAACTGAAGCTTTCTTT. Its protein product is CAISESTGRTEAFF.

The chain's CDR3 is CAGSTGAHTEAFF. The DNA for the CDR3 is TGTGCCGGATCGACAGGGGCGCACACTGAAGCTTTCTTT. The chain couples TRBV19 to TRBJ1-1; 8 bases are a match to TRBD1. From germline, CDR1 is LNHDA and CDR2 SQIVND (reference sequence). The CDR3 length is 13 residues. With V trimmed by 11 bases and J by 3 bases, 8 bases remained unmatched.

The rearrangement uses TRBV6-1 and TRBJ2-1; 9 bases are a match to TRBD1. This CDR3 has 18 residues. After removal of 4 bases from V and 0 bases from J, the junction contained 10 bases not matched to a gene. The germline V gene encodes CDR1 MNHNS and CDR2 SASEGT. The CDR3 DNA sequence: TGTGCCAGCAGTGGCCCGGGACAGGGTTGGAGCTCCTACAATGAGCAGTTCTTC. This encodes CASSGPGQGWSSYNEQFF.

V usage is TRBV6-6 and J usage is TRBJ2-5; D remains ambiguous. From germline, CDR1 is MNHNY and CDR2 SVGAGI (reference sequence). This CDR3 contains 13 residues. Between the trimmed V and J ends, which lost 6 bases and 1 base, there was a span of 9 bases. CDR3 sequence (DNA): TGTGCCAGCAGGGAGACGCTCCAAGAGACCCAGTACTTC. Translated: CASRETLQETQYF.

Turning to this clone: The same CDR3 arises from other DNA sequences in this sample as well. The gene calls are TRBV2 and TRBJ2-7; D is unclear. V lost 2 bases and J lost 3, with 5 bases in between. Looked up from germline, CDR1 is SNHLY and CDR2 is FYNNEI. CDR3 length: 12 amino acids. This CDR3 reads CASSERSYEQYF. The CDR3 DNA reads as TGTGCCAGCAGTGAACGCAGCTACGAGCAGTACTTC.

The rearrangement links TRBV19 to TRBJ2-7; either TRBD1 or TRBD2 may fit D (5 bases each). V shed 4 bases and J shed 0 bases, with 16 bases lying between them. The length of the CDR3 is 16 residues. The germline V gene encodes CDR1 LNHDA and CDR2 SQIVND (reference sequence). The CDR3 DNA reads TGTGCCAGTAGTAATTCCGGGACGCAGAGCTCCTACGAGCAGTACTTC. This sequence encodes CASSNSGTQSSYEQYF.

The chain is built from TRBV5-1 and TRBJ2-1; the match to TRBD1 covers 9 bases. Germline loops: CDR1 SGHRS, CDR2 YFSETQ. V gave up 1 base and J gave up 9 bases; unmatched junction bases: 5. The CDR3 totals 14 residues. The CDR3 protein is CASSLMGQGFEQFF. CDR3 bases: TGCGCCAGCAGCTTGATGGGACAGGGATTTGAGCAGTTCTTC.

The CDR3 sequence: CAISDLYGYTF. CDR3 sequence (DNA): TGTGCCATCAGTGACCTCTATGGCTACACCTTC. The V gene is TRBV10-3, the J gene TRBJ1-2; no firm D call. The V and J ends lost 3 bases and 4 bases respectively, with 3 bases between them. Germline CDR1 ENHRY, CDR2 SYGVKD. This CDR3 is built from 11 residues.

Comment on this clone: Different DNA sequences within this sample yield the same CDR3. This chain's CDR3 is CASSLWGRYNEQFF. CDR3 bases: TGTGCCAGCAGTTTATGGGGACGATACAATGAGCAGTTCTTC. The chain combines TRBV28 with TRBJ2-1; D is tentatively TRBD1 or TRBD2 (5 bases each). The V and J ends lost 0 bases and 4 bases respectively, with 7 bases between them. The germline V gene has CDR1 MDHEN and CDR2 SYDVKM. The CDR3 spans 14 residues.

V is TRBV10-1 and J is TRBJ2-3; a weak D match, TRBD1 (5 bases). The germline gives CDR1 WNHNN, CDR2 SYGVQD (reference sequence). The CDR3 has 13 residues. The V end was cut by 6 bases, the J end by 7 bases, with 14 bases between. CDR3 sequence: CASSNQGGNTQYF. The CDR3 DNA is TGCGCCAGCAGCAACCAGGGTGGAAATACGCAGTATTTT.

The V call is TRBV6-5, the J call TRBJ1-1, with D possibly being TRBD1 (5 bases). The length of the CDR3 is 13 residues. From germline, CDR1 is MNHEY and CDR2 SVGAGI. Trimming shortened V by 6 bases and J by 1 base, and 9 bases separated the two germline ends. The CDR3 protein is CASRSTENTEAFF. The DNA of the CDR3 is TGTGCCAGCAGATCGACAGAGAACACTGAAGCTTTCTTT.

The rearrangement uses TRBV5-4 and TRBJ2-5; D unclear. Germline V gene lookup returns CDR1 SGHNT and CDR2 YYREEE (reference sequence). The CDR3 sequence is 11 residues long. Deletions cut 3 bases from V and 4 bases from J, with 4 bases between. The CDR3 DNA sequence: TGTGCCAGCAGCTACGGAGAGACCCAGTACTTC. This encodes CASSYGETQYF. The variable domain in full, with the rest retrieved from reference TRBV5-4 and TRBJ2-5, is ETGVTQSPTHLIKTRGQQVTLRCSSQSGHNTVSWYQQALGQGPQFIFQYYREEENGRGNFPPRFSGLQFPNYSSELNVNALELDDSALYLCASSYGETQYFGPGTRLLVL.

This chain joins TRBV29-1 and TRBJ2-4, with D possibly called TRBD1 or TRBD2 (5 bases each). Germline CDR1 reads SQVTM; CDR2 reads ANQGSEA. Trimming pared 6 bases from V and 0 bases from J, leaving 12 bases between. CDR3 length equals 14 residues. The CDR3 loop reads CSVRGRLAKNIQYF. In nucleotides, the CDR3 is TGCAGCGTGAGGGGCAGGCTAGCCAAAAACATTCAGTACTTC.

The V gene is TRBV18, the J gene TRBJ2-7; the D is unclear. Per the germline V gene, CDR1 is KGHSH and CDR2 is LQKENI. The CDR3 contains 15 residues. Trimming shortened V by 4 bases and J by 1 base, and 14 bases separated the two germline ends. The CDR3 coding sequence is TGTGCCAGCTCACTCCGGAACGCCGGGTCCTACGAGCAGTACTTC. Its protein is CASSLRNAGSYEQYF.

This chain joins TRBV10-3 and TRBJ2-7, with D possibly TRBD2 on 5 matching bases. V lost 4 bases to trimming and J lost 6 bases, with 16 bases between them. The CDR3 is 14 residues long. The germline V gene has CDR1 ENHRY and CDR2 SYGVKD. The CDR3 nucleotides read TGTGCCATCAGTGCCTCGAGGGAGATAGCCGAGCAGTACTTC. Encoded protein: CAISASREIAEQYF.

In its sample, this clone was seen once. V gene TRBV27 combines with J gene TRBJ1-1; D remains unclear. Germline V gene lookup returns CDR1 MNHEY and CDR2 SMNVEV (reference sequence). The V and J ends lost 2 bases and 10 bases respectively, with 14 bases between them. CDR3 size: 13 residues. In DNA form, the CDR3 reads TGTGCCAGCAGTTTACCCCACACGTATGGAGCTTTCTTT. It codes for CASSLPHTYGAFF.

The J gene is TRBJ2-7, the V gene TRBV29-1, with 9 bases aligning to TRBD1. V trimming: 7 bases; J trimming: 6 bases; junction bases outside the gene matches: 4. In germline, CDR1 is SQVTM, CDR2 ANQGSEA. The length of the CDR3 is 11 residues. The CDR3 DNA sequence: TGCAGCGGTGGACAGGGGAGCGAGCAGTACTTC. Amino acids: CSGGQGSEQYF.

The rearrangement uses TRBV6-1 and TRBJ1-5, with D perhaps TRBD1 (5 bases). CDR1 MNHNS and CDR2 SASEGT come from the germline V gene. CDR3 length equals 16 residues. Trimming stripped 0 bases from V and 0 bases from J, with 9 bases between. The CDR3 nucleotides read TGTGCCAGCAGTGAAGCGCGACAGTTTAGCAATCAGCCCCAGCATTTT. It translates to CASSEARQFSNQPQHF.

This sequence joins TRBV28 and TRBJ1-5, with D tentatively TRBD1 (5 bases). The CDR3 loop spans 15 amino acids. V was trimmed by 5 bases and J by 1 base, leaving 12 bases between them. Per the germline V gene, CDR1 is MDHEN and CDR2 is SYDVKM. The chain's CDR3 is CASSPRQFSNQPQHF. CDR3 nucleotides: TGTGCCAGCAGTCCCCGACAGTTCAGCAATCAGCCCCAGCATTTT.

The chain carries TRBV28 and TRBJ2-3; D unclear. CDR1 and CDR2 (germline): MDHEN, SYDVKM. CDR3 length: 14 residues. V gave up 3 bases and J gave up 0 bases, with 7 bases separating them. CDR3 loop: CASSFVKSTDTQYF. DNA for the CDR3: TGTGCCAGCAGTTTTGTCAAGAGCACAGATACGCAGTATTTT.

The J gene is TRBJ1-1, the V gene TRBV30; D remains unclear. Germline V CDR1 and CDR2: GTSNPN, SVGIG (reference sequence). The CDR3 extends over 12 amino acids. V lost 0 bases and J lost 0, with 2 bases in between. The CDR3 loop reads CAWSVLNTEAFF. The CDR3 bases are TGTGCCTGGAGTGTATTGAACACTGAAGCTTTCTTT.

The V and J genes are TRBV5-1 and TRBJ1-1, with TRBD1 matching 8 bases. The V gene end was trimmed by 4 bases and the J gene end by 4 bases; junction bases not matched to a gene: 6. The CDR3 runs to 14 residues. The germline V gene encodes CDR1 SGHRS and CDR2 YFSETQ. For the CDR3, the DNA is TGCGCCAGCAGCACAGGGACAGGCGGCACTGAAGCTTTCTTT. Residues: CASSTGTGGTEAFF.

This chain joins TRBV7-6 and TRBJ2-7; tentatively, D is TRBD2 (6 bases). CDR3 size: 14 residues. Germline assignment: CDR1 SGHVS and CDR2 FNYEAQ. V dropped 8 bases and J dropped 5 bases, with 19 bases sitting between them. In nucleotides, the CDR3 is TGTGCCAGCTCGACCCCGCTAGCGACGCACGAGCAGTACTTC. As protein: CASSTPLATHEQYF.

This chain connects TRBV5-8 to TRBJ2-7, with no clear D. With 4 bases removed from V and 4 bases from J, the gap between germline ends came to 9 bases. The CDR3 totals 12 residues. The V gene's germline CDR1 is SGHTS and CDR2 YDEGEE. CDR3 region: CASSNPTYEQYF. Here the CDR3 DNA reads TGTGCCAGCAGCAACCCAACTTACGAGCAGTACTTC. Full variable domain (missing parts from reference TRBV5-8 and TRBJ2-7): EAGVTQSPTHLIKTRGQQATLRCSPISGHTSVYWYQQALGLGLQFLLWYDEGEERNRGNFPPRFSGRQFPNYSSELNVNALELEDSALYLCASSNPTYEQYFGPGTRLTVT.

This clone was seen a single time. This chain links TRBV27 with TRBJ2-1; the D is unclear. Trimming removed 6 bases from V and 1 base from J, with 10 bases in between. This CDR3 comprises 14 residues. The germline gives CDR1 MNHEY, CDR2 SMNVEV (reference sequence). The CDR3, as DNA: TGTGCCAGCAGCCCCGTTTCGTCCTACAATGAGCAGTTCTTC. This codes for CASSPVSSYNEQFF.

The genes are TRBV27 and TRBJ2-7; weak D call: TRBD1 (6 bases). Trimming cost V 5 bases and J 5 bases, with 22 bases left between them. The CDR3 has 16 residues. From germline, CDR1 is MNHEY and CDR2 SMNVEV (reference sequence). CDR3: CASSGYRVPPGHEQYF. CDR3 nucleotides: TGTGCCAGCAGTGGATACAGGGTCCCGCCGGGCCACGAGCAGTACTTC.

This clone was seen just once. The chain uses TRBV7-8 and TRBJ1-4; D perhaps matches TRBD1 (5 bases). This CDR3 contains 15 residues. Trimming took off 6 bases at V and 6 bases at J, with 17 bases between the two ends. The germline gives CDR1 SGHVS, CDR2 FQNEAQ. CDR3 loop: CASSFERGVDEKLFF. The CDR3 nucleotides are TGTGCCAGCAGTTTCGAGCGGGGGGTTGATGAAAAACTGTTTTTT.

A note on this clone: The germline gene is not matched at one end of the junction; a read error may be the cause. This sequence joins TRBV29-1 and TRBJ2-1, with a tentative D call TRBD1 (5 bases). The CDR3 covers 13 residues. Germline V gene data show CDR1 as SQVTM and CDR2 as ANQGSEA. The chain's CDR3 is CSVAPSTGALPLF. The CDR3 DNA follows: TGCAGCGTTGCCCCTTCAACTGGGGCCCTCCCTCTCTTC.